The sequence of this T cell receptor (beta chain) was determined in a study of T cell responses to AZD1222 COVID-19 vaccine. Across the study: Analyses pooled second doses at about 4 or about 12 weeks. Findings and caveats of the study: No day 14 peak samples; only post-peak repertoires were characterized. White British people made up most donors, females outnumbered males, and clonal diversity was possibly underestimated. Nearly half of the spike-specific TCRs reportedly recognize variant regions that carry no mutations.

Some clones are missing from TCRdb's copy, which holds only in-frame ones; the method was immunoSEQ multiplex PCR. The table lists some 84,000 clones, approximately 86% of them singletons. The germline V and J ends were trimmed by 6 bases and 2 bases, with 13 bases remaining between them. Germline lookup yields CDR1 KGHSH and CDR2 LQKENI. The CDR3 runs 14 residues. A note on this clone: The antigen remains undetermined.

This TCR came from an adult in good health. The chain joins TRBV18 to TRBJ2-5; weak D call: TRBD2 (6 bases). The sequenced sample was peripheral blood, obtained on day 0 of AZD1222 vaccination. As DNA, the CDR3 is TGTGCCAGCTCGCCTCCGGGAGCGCAAGAGACCCAGTACTTC. Protein: CASSPPGAQETQYF.